This T cell receptor beta chain was captured in a study of cytomegalovirus exposure and HLA in healthy donors. For the study at large: Genetic ancestry analysis placed approximately 80% of the 400 or so donors that were genotyped in the Caucasian-associated cluster.

This CDR3 is built from 15 residues. Looked up from germline, CDR1 is SEHNR and CDR2 is FQNEAQ (reference sequence). V lost 1 base, J lost 5 bases, and 5 bases stayed unmatched. The study ran its PCR with 60 Vbeta and 13 Jbeta primers. Libraries were prepared by immunoSEQ multiplex PCR; TCRdb keeps only in-frame clonotypes and omits some of them. The sample contains some 140,000 clones, approximately 80% of which appear only once. The J gene is TRBJ2-1, the V gene TRBV7-9; 7 bases match TRBD2. The sequence came from a young man in good health and CMV-seropositive. Sequenced sample: PBMCs. CDR3 loop: CASSLGAGRNNEQFF. CDR3 DNA: TGTGCCAGCAGCTTAGGAGCGGGAAGGAACAATGAGCAGTTCTTC.